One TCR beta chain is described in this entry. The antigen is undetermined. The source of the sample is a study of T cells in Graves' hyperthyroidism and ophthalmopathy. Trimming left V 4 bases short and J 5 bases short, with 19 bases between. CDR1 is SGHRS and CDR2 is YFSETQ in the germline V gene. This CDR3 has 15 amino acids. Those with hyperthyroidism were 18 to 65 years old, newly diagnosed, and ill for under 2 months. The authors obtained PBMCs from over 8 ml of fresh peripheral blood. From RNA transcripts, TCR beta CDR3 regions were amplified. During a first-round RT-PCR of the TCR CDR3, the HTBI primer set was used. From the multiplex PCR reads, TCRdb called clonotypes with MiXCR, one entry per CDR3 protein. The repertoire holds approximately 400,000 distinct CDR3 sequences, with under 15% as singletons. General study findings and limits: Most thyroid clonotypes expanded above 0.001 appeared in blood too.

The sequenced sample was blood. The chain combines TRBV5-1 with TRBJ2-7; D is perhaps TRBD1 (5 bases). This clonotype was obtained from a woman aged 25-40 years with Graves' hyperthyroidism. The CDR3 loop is CASSQSGLLLDEQYF. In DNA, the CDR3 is TGCGCCAGCAGCCAATCAGGGCTTCTGTTAGACGAGCAGTACTTC.